The 10 T cell receptor beta chains given below trace back to one sample, sequenced in a study of blood T cell repertoires in COVID-19. Method: immunoSEQ multiplex PCR; TCRdb's copy keeps in-frame clones and lacks some. The sample has just over 350,000 clones, 87% seen once. The sequencing sample was made of PBMCs or T cells enriched from blood (not recorded which). The source of these receptors is a woman aged 30 to 39 who had recovered from COVID-19.

V and J are TRBV19 and TRBJ2-7; D remains ambiguous. Germline loops: CDR1 LNHDA, CDR2 SQIVND (reference sequence). The CDR3 contains 13 residues. Trimming stripped 8 bases from V and 3 bases from J, with 14 bases between. The CDR3 protein is CASARSTDYEQYF. The CDR3 DNA reads as TGTGCCAGTGCCAGGTCCACGGACTACGAGCAGTACTTC. The whole variable domain, filled in from reference TRBV19 and TRBJ2-7, reads DGGITQSPKYLFRKEGQNVTLSCEQNLNHDAMYWYRQDPGQGLRLIYYSQIVNDFQKGDIAEGYSVSREKKESFPLTVTSAQKNPTAFYLCASARSTDYEQYFGPGTRLTVT.

The chain carries TRBV11-3 and TRBJ2-2, with D tentatively TRBD1 (5 bases). The CDR3 has 16 amino acids. The germline V gene has CDR1 SGHNT and CDR2 YENEEA. V gave up 0 bases and J gave up 0 bases, with 8 bases separating them. CDR3 sequence: CASSLEGQANTGELFF. The CDR3 coding sequence is TGTGCCAGCAGCTTAGAGGGGCAAGCGAACACCGGGGAGCTGTTTTTT.

V usage is TRBV5-4 and J usage is TRBJ2-7, with TRBD1 identical over 7 bases. The V segment lost 3 bases and the J segment 3 bases; nucleotides outside the gene matches: 6. The CDR3 extends over 14 amino acids. Germline V gives CDR1 SGHNT, CDR2 YYREEE (reference sequence). The CDR3, as DNA: TGTGCCAGCAGCTCCCGACAGGGAGACTACGAGCAGTACTTC. Translation: CASSSRQGDYEQYF. Drawing the rest from reference TRBV5-4 and TRBJ2-7, the complete variable domain is ETGVTQSPTHLIKTRGQQVTLRCSSQSGHNTVSWYQQALGQGPQFIFQYYREEENGRGNFPPRFSGLQFPNYSSELNVNALELDDSALYLCASSSRQGDYEQYFGPGTRLTVT.

In this sample, this clone turned up a few times. The rearrangement uses TRBV5-1 and TRBJ1-1; 11 positions agree with TRBD1. From germline, CDR1 is SGHRS and CDR2 YFSETQ. The ends lost 3 bases at V and 6 bases at J; junction bases unmatched: 4. CDR3 length: 14 amino acids. CDR3 residues: CASSWGTGGSEAFF. As DNA, the CDR3 is TGCGCCAGCAGCTGGGGGACAGGGGGATCTGAAGCTTTCTTT.

This chain uses TRBV6-1 with TRBJ2-7; D is ambiguous. The CDR3 has 15 amino acids. Trimming cost V 3 bases and J 2 bases, with 14 bases left between them. The V gene's germline CDR1 is MNHNS and CDR2 SASEGT. In nucleotides, the CDR3 is TGTGCCAGCAGTGACCAGTCAGTCCTGACCTACGAGCAGTACTTC. As protein: CASSDQSVLTYEQYF.

This rearrangement joins TRBV19 to TRBJ1-1; D remains ambiguous. The CDR3 length is 15 residues. V dropped 3 bases and J dropped 4 bases, with 15 bases sitting between them. Germline CDR1 is LNHDA and CDR2 is SQIVND (reference sequence). In DNA form, the CDR3 reads TGTGCCAGTAGTATCGTACCCCGACTTGGCACTGAAGCTTTCTTT. Amino acids: CASSIVPRLGTEAFF.

The V gene is TRBV5-1, the J gene TRBJ2-1; a weak D match, TRBD1 (5 bases). From germline, CDR1 is SGHRS and CDR2 YFSETQ. Between the trimmed V and J ends, which lost 0 bases and 7 bases, there was a span of 11 bases. This CDR3 has 14 residues. The CDR3 here is CASSLDRSQNEQFF. The CDR3 DNA reads TGCGCCAGCAGCTTGGACAGGTCCCAGAATGAGCAGTTCTTC.

This chain connects TRBV3-1 (or the pseudogene TRBV3-2) to TRBJ2-7; D might be TRBD2 (6 bases). Looked up from germline, CDR1 is LGHDT and CDR2 is YNNKEL (reference sequence). V was shortened by 4 bases and J by 7 bases, with 11 bases between the two germline ends. This CDR3 contains 12 residues. The chain's CDR3 is CASSRPSEEQYF. The CDR3 DNA reads TGTGCCAGCAGCCGACCTAGCGAAGAGCAGTACTTC.

In this sample, this clone turned up a few times. The CDR3 DNA reads TGTGCCACCAGCAGTCAGGGGGAGCTGTTTTTT. This encodes CATSSQGELFF. This chain connects TRBV15 to TRBJ2-2; D unresolved. V lost 3 bases and J 8 bases, leaving 4 bases between the germline ends. The germline gives CDR1 LNHNV, CDR2 YYDKDF (reference sequence). CDR3 size: 11 residues.

V is TRBV11-2 and J is TRBJ2-7, with D unclear. The length of the CDR3 is 14 residues. Trimming removed 3 bases at V and 0 bases at J, with 9 bases between. Germline assignment: CDR1 SGHAT and CDR2 FQNNGV. The CDR3 region is CASSFGGISYEQYF. DNA for the CDR3: TGTGCCAGCAGCTTCGGCGGTATCTCCTACGAGCAGTACTTC.